Sequencing of this T cell receptor beta chain was carried out in a study of graft-versus-host responses after intestinal transplantation. Study details: All of the recipients had induction that used anti-thymocyte globulin, then tacrolimus and steroids for about 3 years.

Remarks on this clone: Its antigen is unidentified.

Study results and limitations: Peak levels of circulating GvH clones tracked with early post-transplant HvG declines.

The protocol was immunoSEQ multiplex PCR, while the TCRdb copy is restricted to in-frame clones and leaves out a portion. The sample has 93,000 or so clones; approximately 93% are singletons. Trimming stripped 5 bases from V and 9 bases from J, with 20 bases between. There are 15 residues in the CDR3. The germline CDR1 and CDR2 sequences are SGHNT and YENEEA. The rearrangement uses TRBV11-3 and TRBJ2-1, with D possibly TRBD2 on 5 matching bases. This material consisted of unstimulated CD8+ T cells sorted from spleen or lymph node cells, taken before intestinal transplant. The TCR was taken from a human donor who received an intestinal transplant. CDR3 sequence (DNA): TGTGCCAGCAGCCCCCGGGGTGTGGTTCCGGGTGAGCAGTTCTTC. Translating it yields CASSPRGVVPGEQFF.